The T cell receptor (beta chain) described here comes from a study of CD4+ T cells in melanoma. TCRdb's table, derived via immunoSEQ multiplex PCR, lists solely in-frame clones and lacks some. This sample carries over 9,000 clones, 66% of them seen once, and the ten largest clones take approximately 9%. Regarding this clone: Antigen unknown.

Findings and limits, study-wide: Diverse differentiation states were reported for melanoma neoantigen-specific CD4+ T cells. A reported correlation linked neoantigen-specific CD4+ T cells to CD8+, macrophage and B cell function.

V was pared by 8 bases and J by 1 base, with 11 bases between. The CDR3 totals 13 residues. Germline assignment: CDR1 MNHEY and CDR2 SMNVEV (reference sequence). V usage is TRBV27 and J usage is TRBJ1-1; no definite D call. The sequence derives from a human donor with melanoma. What was sequenced was cells from a culture (not recorded whether cultured in vitro). CDR3 nucleotides: TGTGCCAGCCTTGGAGCGTCGAACACTGAAGCTTTCTTT. Amino acids: CASLGASNTEAFF.